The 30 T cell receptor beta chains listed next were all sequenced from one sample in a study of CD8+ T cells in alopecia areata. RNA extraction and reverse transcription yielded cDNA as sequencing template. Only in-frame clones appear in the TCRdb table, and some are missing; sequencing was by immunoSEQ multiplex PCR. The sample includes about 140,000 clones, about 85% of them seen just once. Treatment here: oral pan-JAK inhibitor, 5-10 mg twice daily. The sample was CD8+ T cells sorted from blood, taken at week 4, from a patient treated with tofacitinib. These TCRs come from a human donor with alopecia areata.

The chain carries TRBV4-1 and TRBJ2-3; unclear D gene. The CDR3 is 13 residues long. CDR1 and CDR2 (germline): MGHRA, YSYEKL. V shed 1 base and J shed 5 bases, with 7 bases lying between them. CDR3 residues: CASSQGGRDTQYF. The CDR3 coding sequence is TGCGCCAGCAGCCAAGGGGGTAGAGATACGCAGTATTTT.

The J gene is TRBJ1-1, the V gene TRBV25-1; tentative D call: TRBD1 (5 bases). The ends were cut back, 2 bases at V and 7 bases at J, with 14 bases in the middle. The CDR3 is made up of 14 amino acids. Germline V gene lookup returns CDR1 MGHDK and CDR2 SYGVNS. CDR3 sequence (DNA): TGTGCCAGCAGTGAAACAGGTATAGGGTATGAAGCTTTCTTT. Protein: CASSETGIGYEAFF.

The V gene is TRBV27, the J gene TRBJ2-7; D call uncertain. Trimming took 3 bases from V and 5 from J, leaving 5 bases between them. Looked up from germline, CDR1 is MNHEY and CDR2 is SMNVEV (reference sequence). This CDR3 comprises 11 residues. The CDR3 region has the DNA TGTGCCAGCAGTTTGATGGACGAGCAGTACTTC. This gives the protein CASSLMDEQYF.

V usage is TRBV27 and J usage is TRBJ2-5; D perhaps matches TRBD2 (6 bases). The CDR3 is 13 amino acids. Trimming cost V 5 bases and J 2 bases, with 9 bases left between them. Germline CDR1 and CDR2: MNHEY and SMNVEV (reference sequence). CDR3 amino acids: CASSVGLQETQYF. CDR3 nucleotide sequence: TGTGCCAGCAGTGTGGGACTGCAAGAGACCCAGTACTTC.

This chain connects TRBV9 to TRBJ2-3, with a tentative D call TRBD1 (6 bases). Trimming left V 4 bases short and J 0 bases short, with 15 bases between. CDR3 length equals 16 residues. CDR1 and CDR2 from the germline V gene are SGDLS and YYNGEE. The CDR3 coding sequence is TGTGCCAGCAGCTCTCACAGGGATCCTAGCACAGATACGCAGTATTTT. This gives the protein CASSSHRDPSTDTQYF.

The chain's CDR3 is CASSQGRGAGANVLTF. The CDR3 nucleotides are TGTGCCAGCAGCCAGGGCCGGGGGGCTGGGGCCAACGTCCTGACTTTC. The genes are TRBV4-2 and TRBJ2-6; 7 bases match TRBD2. CDR3 length: 16 amino acids. With V trimmed by 3 bases and J by 2 bases, 4 bases remained unmatched. The V gene's germline CDR1 is LGHNA and CDR2 YNFKEQ.

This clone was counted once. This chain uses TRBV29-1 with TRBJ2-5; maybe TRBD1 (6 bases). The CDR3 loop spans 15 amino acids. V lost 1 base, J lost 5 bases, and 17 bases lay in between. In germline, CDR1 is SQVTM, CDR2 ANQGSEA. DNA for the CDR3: TGCAGCGTTGAAGGCTATACAGGGTCTTCGGAGACCCAGTACTTC. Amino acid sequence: CSVEGYTGSSETQYF.

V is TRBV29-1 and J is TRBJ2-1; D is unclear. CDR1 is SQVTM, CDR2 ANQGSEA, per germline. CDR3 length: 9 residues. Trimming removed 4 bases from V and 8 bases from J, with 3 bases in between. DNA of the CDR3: TGCAGCGTTGGATATGAGCAGTTCTTC. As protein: CSVGYEQFF.

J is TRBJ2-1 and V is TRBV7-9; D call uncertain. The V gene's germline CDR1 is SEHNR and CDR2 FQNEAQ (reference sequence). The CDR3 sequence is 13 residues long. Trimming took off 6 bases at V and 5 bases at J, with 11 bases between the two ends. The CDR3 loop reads CASSPLSNNEQFF. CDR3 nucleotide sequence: TGTGCCAGCAGTCCATTGAGTAACAATGAGCAGTTCTTC.

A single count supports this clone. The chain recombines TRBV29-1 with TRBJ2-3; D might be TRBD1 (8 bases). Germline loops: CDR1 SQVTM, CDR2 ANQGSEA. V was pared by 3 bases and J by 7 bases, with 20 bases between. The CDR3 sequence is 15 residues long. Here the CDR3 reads CSVDGPTGEGYTQYF. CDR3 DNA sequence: TGCAGCGTTGATGGCCCGACAGGGGAGGGATATACGCAGTATTTT.

CDR3 in amino acids: CASSLVAGGPNEQFF. In nucleotides, the CDR3 is TGCGCCAGCAGCTTGGTGGCAGGGGGCCCCAATGAGCAGTTCTTC. V and J are TRBV5-1 and TRBJ2-1, with 8 bases lining up with TRBD1. V lost 0 bases to trimming and J lost 6 bases; unmatched junction nucleotides: 5. The germline gives CDR1 SGHRS, CDR2 YFSETQ. The CDR3 is made up of 15 amino acids.

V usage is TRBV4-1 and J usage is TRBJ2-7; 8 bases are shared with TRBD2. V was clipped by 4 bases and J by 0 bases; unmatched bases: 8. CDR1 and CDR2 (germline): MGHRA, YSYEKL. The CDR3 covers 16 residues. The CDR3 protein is CASSPPRGRSSYEQYF. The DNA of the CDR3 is TGCGCCAGCAGCCCCCCCCGCGGGAGGAGCTCCTACGAGCAGTACTTC.

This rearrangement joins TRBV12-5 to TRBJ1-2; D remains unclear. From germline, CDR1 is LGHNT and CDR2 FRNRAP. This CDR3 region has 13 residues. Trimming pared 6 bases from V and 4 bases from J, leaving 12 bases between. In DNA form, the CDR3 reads TGTGCTAGTGGACCCGACGTAGGCTATGGCTACACCTTC. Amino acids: CASGPDVGYGYTF.

Written as DNA, the CDR3 is TGTGCCAGCAGTTTTGATAGATCCCGGGGCGATGGCTACACCTTC. Protein: CASSFDRSRGDGYTF. The chain has TRBV27 and TRBJ1-2, with D maybe TRBD1 (5 bases). With 3 bases removed from V and 6 bases from J, the gap between germline ends came to 17 bases. Germline V gene lookup returns CDR1 MNHEY and CDR2 SMNVEV (reference sequence). This CDR3 spans 15 amino acids.

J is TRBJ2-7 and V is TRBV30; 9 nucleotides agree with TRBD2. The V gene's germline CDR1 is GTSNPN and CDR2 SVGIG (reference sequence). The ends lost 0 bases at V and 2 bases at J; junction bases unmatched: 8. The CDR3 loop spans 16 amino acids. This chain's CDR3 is CAWSVLGSGSPYEQYF. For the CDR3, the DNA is TGTGCCTGGAGTGTACTGGGTAGCGGGAGTCCCTACGAGCAGTACTTC. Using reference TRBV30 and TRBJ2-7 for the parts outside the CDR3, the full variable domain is SQTIHQWPATLVQPVGSPLSLECTVEGTSNPNLYWYRQAAGRGLQLLFYSVGIGQISSEVPQNLSASRPQDRQFILSSKKLLLSDSGFYLCAWSVLGSGSPYEQYFGPGTRLTVT.

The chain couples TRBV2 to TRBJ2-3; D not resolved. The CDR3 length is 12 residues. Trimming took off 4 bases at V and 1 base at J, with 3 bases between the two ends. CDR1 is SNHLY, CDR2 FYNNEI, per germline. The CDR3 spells CASSVGTDTQYF. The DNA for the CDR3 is TGTGCCAGCAGTGTGGGCACAGATACGCAGTATTTT.

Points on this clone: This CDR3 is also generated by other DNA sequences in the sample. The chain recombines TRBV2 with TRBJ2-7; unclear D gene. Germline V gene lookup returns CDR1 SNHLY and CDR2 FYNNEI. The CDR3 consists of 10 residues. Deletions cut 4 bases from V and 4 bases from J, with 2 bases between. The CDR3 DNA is TGTGCCAGCAGTGCATACGAGCAGTACTTC. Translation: CASSAYEQYF. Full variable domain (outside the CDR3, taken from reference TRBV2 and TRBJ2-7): EPEVTQTPSHQVTQMGQEVILRCVPISNHLYFYWYRQILGQKVEFLVSFYNNEISEKSEIFDDQFSVERPDGSNFTLKIRSTKLEDSAMYFCASSAYEQYFGPGTRLTVT.

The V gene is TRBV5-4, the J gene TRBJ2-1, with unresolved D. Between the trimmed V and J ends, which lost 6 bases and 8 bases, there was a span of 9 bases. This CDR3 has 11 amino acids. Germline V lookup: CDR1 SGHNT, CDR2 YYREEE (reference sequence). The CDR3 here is CASTLGYEQFF. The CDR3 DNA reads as TGTGCCAGCACCTTAGGGTATGAGCAGTTCTTC.

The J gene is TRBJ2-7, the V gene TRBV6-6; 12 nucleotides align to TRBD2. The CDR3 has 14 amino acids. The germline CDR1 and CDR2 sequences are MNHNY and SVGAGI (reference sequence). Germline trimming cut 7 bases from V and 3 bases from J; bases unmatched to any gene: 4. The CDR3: CASTPTSGSYEQYF. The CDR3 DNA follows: TGTGCCAGCACCCCGACTAGCGGGAGCTACGAGCAGTACTTC.

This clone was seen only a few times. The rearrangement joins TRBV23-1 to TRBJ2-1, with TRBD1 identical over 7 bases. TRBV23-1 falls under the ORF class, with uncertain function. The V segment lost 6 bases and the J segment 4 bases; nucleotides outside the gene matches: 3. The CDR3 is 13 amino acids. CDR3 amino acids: CASRQGRYNEQFF. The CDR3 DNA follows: TGCGCCAGCAGACAGGGGAGATACAATGAGCAGTTCTTC.

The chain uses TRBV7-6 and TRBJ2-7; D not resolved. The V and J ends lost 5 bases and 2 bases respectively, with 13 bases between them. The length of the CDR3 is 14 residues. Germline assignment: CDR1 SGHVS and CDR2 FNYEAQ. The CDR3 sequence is CASSPQDETYEQYF. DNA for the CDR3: TGTGCCAGCAGCCCGCAAGACGAAACCTACGAGCAGTACTTC. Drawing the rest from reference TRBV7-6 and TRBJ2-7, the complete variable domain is GAGVSQSPRYKVTKRGQDVALRCDPISGHVSLYWYRQALGQGPEFLTYFNYEAQQDKSGLPNDRFSAERPEGSISTLTIQRTEQRDSAMYRCASSPQDETYEQYFGPGTRLTVT.

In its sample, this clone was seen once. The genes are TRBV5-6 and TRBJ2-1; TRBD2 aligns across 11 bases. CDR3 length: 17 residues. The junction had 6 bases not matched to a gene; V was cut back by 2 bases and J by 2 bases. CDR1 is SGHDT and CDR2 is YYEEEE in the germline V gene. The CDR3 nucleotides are TGTGCCAGCAGCTTCCAGACTAGCGGGAACCCCTACAATGAGCAGTTCTTC. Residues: CASSFQTSGNPYNEQFF. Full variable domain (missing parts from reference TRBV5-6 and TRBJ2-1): DAGVTQSPTHLIKTRGQQVTLRCSPKSGHDTVSWYQQALGQGPQFIFQYYEEEERQRGNFPDRFSGHQFPNYSSELNVNALLLGDSALYLCASSFQTSGNPYNEQFFGPGTRLTVL.

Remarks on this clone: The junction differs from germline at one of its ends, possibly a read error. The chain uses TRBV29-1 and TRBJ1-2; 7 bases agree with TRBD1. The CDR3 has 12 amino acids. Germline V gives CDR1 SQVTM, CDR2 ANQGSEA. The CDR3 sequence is CSVGPTGAGCTF. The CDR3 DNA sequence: TGCAGCGTTGGTCCCACAGGGGCTGGCTGCACCTTC.

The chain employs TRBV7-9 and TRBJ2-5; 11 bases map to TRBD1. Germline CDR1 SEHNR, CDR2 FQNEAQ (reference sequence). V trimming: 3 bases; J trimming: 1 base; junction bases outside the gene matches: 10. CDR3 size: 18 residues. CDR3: CASSFQDRGLIPQETQYF. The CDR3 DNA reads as TGTGCCAGCAGCTTCCAGGACAGGGGGCTCATCCCCCAAGAGACCCAGTACTTC.

The DNA for the CDR3 is TGTGCCACCAGCACCGCGGGGGGTTACGAGCAGTACTTC. Residues: CATSTAGGYEQYF. This chain uses TRBV15 with TRBJ2-7; 8 bases match TRBD2. The CDR3 is 13 residues long. The J segment lost 4 bases and the V segment lost 4 bases, leaving 3 bases of the junction unmatched. Germline V gene lookup returns CDR1 LNHNV and CDR2 YYDKDF (reference sequence).

The CDR3 DNA reads as TGTGCCAGCAGCCAAGAGGTCGGCTTTTTACCCAACGAGCAGTACTTC. It encodes CASSQEVGFLPNEQYF. This rearrangement joins TRBV4-2 to TRBJ2-7, with D unclear. The CDR3 is 16 amino acids. Trimming cost V 0 bases and J 5 bases, with 17 bases left between them. Per germline, CDR1 LGHNA and CDR2 YNFKEQ.

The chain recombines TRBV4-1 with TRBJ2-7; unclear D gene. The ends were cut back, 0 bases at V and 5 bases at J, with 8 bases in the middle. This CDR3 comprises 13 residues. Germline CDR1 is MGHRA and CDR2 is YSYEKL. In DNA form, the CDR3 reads TGCGCCAGCAGCCAAGATCTGGGCCACGAGCAGTACTTC. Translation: CASSQDLGHEQYF.

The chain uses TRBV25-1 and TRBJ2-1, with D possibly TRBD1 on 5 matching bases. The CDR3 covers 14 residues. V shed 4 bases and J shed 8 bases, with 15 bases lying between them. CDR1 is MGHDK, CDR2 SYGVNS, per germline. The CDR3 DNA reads TGTGCCAGCAGTGTCTTAGCAGGGTGGGATGAGCAGTTCTTC. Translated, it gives CASSVLAGWDEQFF.

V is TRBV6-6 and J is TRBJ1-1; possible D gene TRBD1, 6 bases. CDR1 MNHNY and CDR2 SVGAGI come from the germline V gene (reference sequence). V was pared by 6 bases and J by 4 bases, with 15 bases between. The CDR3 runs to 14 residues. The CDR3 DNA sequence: TGTGCCAGCAGCCTGACAGGCACTAGCACTGAAGCTTTCTTT. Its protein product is CASSLTGTSTEAFF.

CDR3 DNA sequence: TGTGCCTGGAGTGTAGCCGGACTAGCGGAGGATACGCAGTATTTT. Its protein product is CAWSVAGLAEDTQYF. This chain joins TRBV30 and TRBJ2-3; 10 bases align to TRBD2. The CDR3 extends over 15 amino acids. The germline V gene has CDR1 GTSNPN and CDR2 SVGIG (reference sequence). The V segment lost 0 bases and the J segment 6 bases; nucleotides outside the gene matches: 6.